This TCR beta chain was sequenced during a study of cytomegalovirus exposure and HLA in healthy donors. Overall study: A prior study identified approximately 120 million unique TCR beta sequences from about 180 million T cells. Study conclusions and caveats: Of the V segments, some could not be distinguished, including TRBV6-2 and TRBV6-3, and were excluded. TCR beta V- and J-gene trimming, according to a later analysis, was linked to a missense DCLRE1C variant. It was reported that TCR beta sequences correctly inferred the HLA-A and HLA-B alleles for most subjects.

This CDR3 region has 12 residues. Trimming took off 8 bases at V and 4 bases at J, with 11 bases between the two ends. Germline CDR1 SEHNR, CDR2 FQNEAQ (reference sequence). With 60 Vbeta and 13 Jbeta primers, the PCR was carried out. TCRdb keeps only in-frame clones here, not all; method: immunoSEQ multiplex PCR. The sample has more than 95,000 clones, around three quarters seen once. With regard to this clone: Its antigen is as yet unknown.

The sequenced material came from PBMCs. The rearrangement links TRBV7-9 to TRBJ2-5; a weak D match, TRBD1 (6 bases). The receptor was isolated from a woman aged 40 to 50 in good health and CMV-seronegative. The CDR3 reads CASRGGSETQYF. The CDR3 region has the DNA TGTGCCAGCCGAGGGGGATCAGAGACCCAGTACTTC.